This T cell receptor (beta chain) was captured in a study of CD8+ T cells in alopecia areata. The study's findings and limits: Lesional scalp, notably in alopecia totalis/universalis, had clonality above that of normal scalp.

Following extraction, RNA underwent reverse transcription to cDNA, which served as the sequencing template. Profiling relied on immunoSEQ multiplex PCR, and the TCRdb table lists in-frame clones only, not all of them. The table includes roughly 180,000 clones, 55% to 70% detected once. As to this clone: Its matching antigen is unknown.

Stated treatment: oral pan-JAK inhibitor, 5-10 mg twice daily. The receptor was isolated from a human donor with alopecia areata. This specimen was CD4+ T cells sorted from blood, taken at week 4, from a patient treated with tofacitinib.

CDR3 sequence reads: CACLSSPCGGSQETQYF. The CDR3, as DNA: TGTGCCTGCCTATCCTCCCCTTGCGGGGGGTCCCAAGAGACCCAGTACTTC. The chain uses TRBV30 and TRBJ2-5; TRBD2 matches 8 bases. The CDR3 length is 17 residues. Germline values: CDR1 GTSNPN, CDR2 SVGIG (reference sequence). V lost 6 bases to trimming and J lost 1 base; unmatched junction nucleotides: 16. Filled out from reference TRBV30 and TRBJ2-5, the complete variable domain reads SQTIHQWPATLVQPVGSPLSLECTVEGTSNPNLYWYRQAAGRGLQLLFYSVGIGQISSEVPQNLSASRPQDRQFILSSKKLLLSDSGFYLCACLSSPCGGSQETQYFGPGTRLLVL.